This T cell receptor beta chain was captured in a study of T cell responses to AZD1222 COVID-19 vaccine. Study-wide points: Two doses of AZD1222 preceded a rise in Spike-specific TCR breadth and depth. Only 5 or 6 people who got AZD1222 tested seropositive at baseline.

The table came from immunoSEQ multiplex PCR; TCRdb's copy has only in-frame clones and leaves some out. The top ten clones hold about 1.6% of a sample with under 200,000 clones, 80% to 95% of them seen once. On this clone: Antigen specificity is unknown.

CDR3 length equals 14 residues. V was cut by 2 bases and J by 2 bases, with 9 bases left in between. Germline-derived CDR1 and CDR2 are SEHNR and FQNEAQ (reference sequence). The chain has TRBV7-9 and TRBJ1-2; D gene ambiguous. This TCR derives from an adult in good health. Specimen: peripheral blood, collected on day 0 of AZD1222 vaccination. DNA for the CDR3: TGTGCCAGCAGCTTAACGACGACAAACTATGGCTACACCTTC. As protein: CASSLTTTNYGYTF.